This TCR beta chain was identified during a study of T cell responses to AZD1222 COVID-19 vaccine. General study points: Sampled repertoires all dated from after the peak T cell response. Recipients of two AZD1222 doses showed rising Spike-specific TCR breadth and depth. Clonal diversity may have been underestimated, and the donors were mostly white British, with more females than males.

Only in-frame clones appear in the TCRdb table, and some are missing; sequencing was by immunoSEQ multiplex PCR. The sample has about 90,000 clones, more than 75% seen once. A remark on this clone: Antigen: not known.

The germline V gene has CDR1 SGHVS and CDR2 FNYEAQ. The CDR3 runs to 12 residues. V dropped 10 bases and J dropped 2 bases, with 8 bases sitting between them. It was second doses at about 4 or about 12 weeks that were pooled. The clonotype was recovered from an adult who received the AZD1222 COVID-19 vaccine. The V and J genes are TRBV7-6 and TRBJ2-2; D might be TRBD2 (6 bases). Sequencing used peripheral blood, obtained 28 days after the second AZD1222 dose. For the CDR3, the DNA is TGTGCCACGGGGGATAACACCGGGGAGCTGTTTTTT. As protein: CATGDNTGELFF.